A single sample is the source of the 27 T cell receptor beta chains below, sequenced in a study of low-dose radiotherapy and immunotherapy resistance in tumors. Time point reported: after trial treatment. Noted treatment: LDRT plus nivolumab, ipilimumab, low-dose cyclophosphamide and aspirin (RACIN trial). First-strand cDNA used TRAV- and TRBV-specific primers, covering alpha and beta chains. TCRs were put through roughly 19 PCR cycles of amplification with Phusion. A constant-region primer and the V-primer adapter served as the primer pair. TCRdb reprocessed the reads via MiXCR and lists one record per CDR3 protein. The table shows approximately 45,000 distinct CDR3 sequences, with less than 30% occurring only once. The input for sequencing was PBMCs, taken after low-dose radiotherapy plus immunotherapy. The source of these receptors is a male donor with prostate cancer.

For this clonotype: This likely came from a read error, as a far larger clone is one base away. The chain recombines TRBV27 with TRBJ2-7; 10 bases map to TRBD1. J lost 7 bases, V lost 2 bases, and 14 bases had no gene match. Germline assignment: CDR1 MNHEY and CDR2 SMNVEV (reference sequence). This CDR3 is built from 17 residues. CDR3: CASSLPTLGTGDNEQYF. CDR3 coding DNA: TGTGCCAGCAGTTTACCAACCCTCGGGACAGGGGACAATGAGCAGTACTTC.

This clonotype was detected many times. The chain joins TRBV25-1 to TRBJ1-1; possibly TRBD1 for D (5 bases). Between the trimmed V and J ends, which lost 7 bases and 1 base, there was a span of 13 bases. The germline CDR1 and CDR2 sequences are MGHDK and SYGVNS. This CDR3 comprises 14 residues. In nucleotides, the CDR3 is TGTGCCAGCAAAGAATGGGGCAAGAACACTGAAGCTTTCTTT. Its translation is CASKEWGKNTEAFF.

This clonotype was counted ten times or more. This chain links TRBV5-1 with TRBJ2-1; D tentatively reads TRBD1 or TRBD2 (5 bases each). CDR3 size: 14 residues. Trimming removed 4 bases from V and 5 bases from J, with 13 bases in between. Germline V lookup: CDR1 SGHRS, CDR2 YFSETQ. The CDR3 DNA sequence: TGCGCCAGCAGCCTGTCGGGGCCCCACAATGAGCAGTTCTTC. Its translation is CASSLSGPHNEQFF.

A word on this clonotype: A far larger clone is only one base removed, so a read error is likely. The chain is built from TRBV5-1 and TRBJ2-7; TRBD1 agrees at 8 bases. CDR3 length: 14 residues. J gave up 7 bases and V 0 bases, and 6 bases lay outside the gene matches. Germline V gene data show CDR1 as SGHRS and CDR2 as YFSETQ. The CDR3 sequence: CASSLGGTGREQYF. CDR3 sequence (DNA): TGCGCCAGCAGCTTGGGGGGGACAGGTCGGGAGCAGTACTTC.

The rearrangement links TRBV19 to TRBJ2-5; D perhaps matches TRBD2 (5 bases). CDR3 length: 13 residues. Per the germline V gene, CDR1 is LNHDA and CDR2 is SQIVND (reference sequence). The ends were cut back, 7 bases at V and 5 bases at J, with 14 bases in the middle. This chain's CDR3 is CASTPGIRETQYF. CDR3 bases: TGTGCCAGTACCCCGGGGATTCGGGAGACCCAGTACTTC.

This clonotype has a count of ten or more. The rearrangement links TRBV20-1 to TRBJ2-5; no clear D. The CDR3 is 17 amino acids. CDR1 and CDR2 from the germline V gene are DFQATT and SNEGSKA (reference sequence). V was trimmed by 0 bases and J by 4 bases, leaving 21 bases between them. CDR3 DNA sequence: TGCAGTGCTAGAGAGTCGTTTCCGAGGAGATTAGGAGAGACCCAGTACTTC. Its protein product is CSARESFPRRLGETQYF.

This clonotype was counted ten times or more. This rearrangement joins TRBV5-1 to TRBJ2-3; D perhaps matches TRBD1 (6 bases). CDR3 size: 15 residues. Germline CDR1 and CDR2: SGHRS and YFSETQ. V lost 5 bases, J lost 3 bases, and 16 bases lay in between. This chain's CDR3 is CASRIEQGLTDTQYF. The CDR3 coding sequence is TGCGCCAGCAGGATTGAACAGGGTTTAACAGATACGCAGTATTTT.

This clonotype was observed at least ten times. The V call is TRBV20-1, the J call TRBJ1-1; the D gene is possibly TRBD1 (6 bases). The CDR3 is 14 residues long. V dropped 6 bases and J dropped 6 bases, with 20 bases sitting between them. Looked up from germline, CDR1 is DFQATT and CDR2 is SNEGSKA (reference sequence). The CDR3 DNA is TGCAGTGCCCCCCTGGGGGCTTACCCCGCTGAAGCTTTCTTT. Its translation: CSAPLGAYPAEAFF.

Remarks on this clonotype: This likely reflects a read error, since a far larger clone is one base away. This rearrangement joins TRBV13 to TRBJ2-1; D gene uncertain. V was pared by 5 bases and J by 12 bases, with 14 bases between. Germline V lookup: CDR1 PRHDT, CDR2 FYEKMQ (reference sequence). The CDR3 extends over 12 amino acids. CDR3 in amino acids: CASSPPCYGQFF. The CDR3 DNA reads TGTGCCAGCAGCCCACCCTGCTATGGGCAGTTCTTC.

This clonotype was seen a handful of times. The chain employs TRBV5-1 and TRBJ2-1; 11 nucleotides line up with TRBD2. The V gene end was trimmed by 9 bases and the J gene end by 5 bases; junction bases not matched to a gene: 10. The CDR3 extends over 15 amino acids. Germline V gene data show CDR1 as SGHRS and CDR2 as YFSETQ. The CDR3 DNA is TGCGCCACTAAGCCTAGCGGGAGGTTCAACAATGAGCAGTTCTTC. Translating it yields CATKPSGRFNNEQFF.

Ten or more counts support this clonotype. The CDR3 spells CASRAREGNTEAFF. The CDR3 region has the DNA TGTGCCAGCAGGGCGAGAGAGGGGAACACTGAAGCTTTCTTT. The V call is TRBV3-1, the J call TRBJ1-1; D is unclear. Between the trimmed V and J ends, which lost 6 bases and 1 base, there was a span of 12 bases. CDR3 length equals 14 residues. CDR1 and CDR2 from the germline V gene are LGHDT and YNNKEL (reference sequence).

This clonotype was picked up many times. This sequence joins TRBV2 and TRBJ2-1, with unresolved D. V lost 7 bases, J lost 0 bases, and 13 bases lay in between. This CDR3 spans 15 amino acids. Germline CDR1 and CDR2: SNHLY and FYNNEI. CDR3 protein: CASKRQQSSYNEQFF. The CDR3 coding sequence is TGTGCCAGCAAACGCCAACAGAGCTCCTACAATGAGCAGTTCTTC.

In its sample, this clonotype was seen many times. J is TRBJ2-6 and V is TRBV30; perhaps D is TRBD1 or TRBD2 (5 bases each). The CDR3 spans 17 residues. Trimming took off 3 bases at V and 1 base at J, with 16 bases between the two ends. The germline gives CDR1 GTSNPN, CDR2 SVGIG (reference sequence). This CDR3 reads CAWSADWGSSGANVLTF. The CDR3 bases are TGTGCCTGGAGCGCTGATTGGGGGTCTTCTGGGGCCAACGTCCTGACTTTC.

The V call is TRBV19, the J call TRBJ1-2; 7 bases fit TRBD1. Trimming cost V 4 bases and J 6 bases; bases outside gene matches: 11. Germline V gene lookup returns CDR1 LNHDA and CDR2 SQIVND (reference sequence). The CDR3 has 15 residues. The CDR3 here is CASSRSGQSRDGYTF. CDR3 in DNA: TGTGCCAGTAGTAGATCGGGACAGAGCCGCGATGGCTACACCTTC.

V and J are TRBV6-7 and TRBJ1-5; D might be TRBD1 (6 bases). TRBV6-7 is an open reading frame whose function is uncertain. Trimming removed 5 bases from V and 2 bases from J, with 7 bases in between. This CDR3 is built from 13 residues. The CDR3 sequence is CASSNRGNQPQHF. DNA for the CDR3: TGTGCCAGCAGTAACAGGGGCAATCAGCCCCAGCATTTT.

This clonotype was found many times. This chain uses TRBV10-3 with TRBJ1-2; D not resolved. V was trimmed by 3 bases and J by 0 bases, leaving 8 bases between them. Germline CDR1 reads ENHRY; CDR2 reads SYGVKD. The CDR3 totals 14 residues. This CDR3 is CAISDYGTNYGYTF. The CDR3 DNA is TGTGCCATCAGTGATTACGGTACTAACTATGGCTACACCTTC.

The chain is built from TRBV4-2 and TRBJ2-1, with 7 bases identical to TRBD2. V lost 0 bases to trimming and J lost 4 bases; unmatched junction nucleotides: 3. CDR1 is LGHNA and CDR2 is YNFKEQ in the germline V gene. This CDR3 has 15 residues. The CDR3 loop reads CASSQDTGGYNEQFF. DNA for the CDR3: TGTGCCAGCAGCCAAGATACCGGGGGGTACAATGAGCAGTTCTTC.

The sample holds many counts of this clonotype. The chain joins TRBV2 to TRBJ2-1, with no clear D. Germline CDR1 and CDR2: SNHLY and FYNNEI. This CDR3 region has 13 residues. V was cut by 4 bases and J by 7 bases, with 11 bases left in between. The CDR3 DNA reads TGTGCCAGCAGTGGGCAAGGGTGGAATGAGCAGTTCTTC. Amino acids: CASSGQGWNEQFF.

The table lists this clonotype with a few counts. The rearrangement links TRBV11-2 to TRBJ2-5; 9 bases fit TRBD2. Germline V gene lookup returns CDR1 SGHAT and CDR2 FQNNGV. The CDR3 extends over 17 amino acids. V lost 5 bases to trimming and J lost 5 bases; unmatched junction nucleotides: 15. As DNA, the CDR3 is TGTGCCAGCAGCCCCGTGTTAGCGGGAGTGGGGCTGGAGACCCAGTACTTC. This encodes CASSPVLAGVGLETQYF.

CDR3 sequence: CASSLWGSTDTQYF. CDR3 coding DNA: TGTGCCAGCAGTTTATGGGGGAGCACAGATACGCAGTATTTT. V is TRBV27 and J is TRBJ2-3; D is tentatively TRBD1 or TRBD2 (5 bases each). This CDR3 has 14 amino acids. The germline V gene encodes CDR1 MNHEY and CDR2 SMNVEV (reference sequence). Trimming removed 1 base from V and 0 bases from J, with 5 bases in between.

This clonotype was seen just once. Here the CDR3 reads CASSPGGPGSLTDTQYF. The CDR3 nucleotides are TGTGCCAGCTCACCTGGGGGGCCGGGGTCCCTCACAGATACGCAGTATTTT. This chain uses TRBV18 with TRBJ2-3; tentatively, D is TRBD1 or TRBD2 (6 bases each). Germline V gives CDR1 KGHSH, CDR2 LQKENI. V was pared by 3 bases and J by 2 bases, with 18 bases between. This CDR3 is built from 17 residues. Filled out from reference TRBV18 and TRBJ2-3, the complete variable domain reads NAGVMQNPRHLVRRRGQEARLRCSPMKGHSHVYWYRQLPEEGLKFMVYLQKENIIDESGMPKERFSAEFPKEGPSILRIQQVVRGDSAAYFCASSPGGPGSLTDTQYFGPGTRLTVL.

This clonotype was counted ten times or more. V is TRBV28 and J is TRBJ1-1, with a possible D match to TRBD1 (5 bases). The CDR3 length is 15 residues. CDR1 MDHEN and CDR2 SYDVKM come from the germline V gene. CDR3 DNA: TGTGCACTCATGACGATCGGGCAGGGGAACACTGAAGCTTTCTTT. Its translation is CALMTIGQGNTEAFF.

This chain links TRBV28 with TRBJ2-1, with a weak D call TRBD2 (6 bases). Trimming took 7 bases from V and 5 from J, leaving 21 bases between them. The length of the CDR3 is 16 residues. In germline, CDR1 is MDHEN, CDR2 SYDVKM. The chain's CDR3 is CASTLTGVRANNEQFF. CDR3 DNA: TGTGCCAGCACCCTCACGGGAGTCCGGGCCAACAATGAGCAGTTCTTC.

This clonotype was detected once. DNA of the CDR3: TGTGCCAGCAGCTCTGGACTAGCGGACTACAATGAGCAGTTCTTC. Its protein product is CASSSGLADYNEQFF. The chain combines TRBV7-4 with TRBJ2-1; TRBD2 matches 10 bases. The V and J ends lost 4 bases and 3 bases, in that order; junction bases with no gene match: 3. Germline V gives CDR1 SGHVT, CDR2 SQSDAQ. The CDR3 loop spans 15 amino acids.

This clonotype was seen repeatedly, ten times or more. This chain uses TRBV3-1 with TRBJ2-7; the match to TRBD2 covers 12 bases. Germline CDR1 and CDR2: LGHDT and YNNKEL (reference sequence). The V gene end was trimmed by 8 bases and the J gene end by 0 bases; junction bases not matched to a gene: 2. The length of the CDR3 is 14 residues. CDR3 protein: CASGLAGRSYEQYF. For the CDR3, the DNA is TGTGCCAGCGGACTAGCGGGACGCTCCTACGAGCAGTACTTC.

This clonotype was counted at least ten times. The rearrangement links TRBV10-3 to TRBJ2-7; D might be TRBD2 (6 bases). This CDR3 contains 11 residues. Germline CDR1 ENHRY, CDR2 SYGVKD. The chain's CDR3 is CASGRRIEQYF. CDR3 DNA: TGTGCATCAGGGAGGCGGATCGAGCAGTACTTC.

The chain is built from TRBV14 and TRBJ2-7; TRBD1 agrees at 8 bases. V lost 4 bases, J lost 2 bases, and 7 bases stayed unmatched. The CDR3 is 15 amino acids. Germline CDR1 is SGHDN and CDR2 is FVKESK. The DNA of the CDR3 is TGTGCCAGCAGCCTACGACAGGGGCCCGCCTACGAGCAGTACTTC. It is translated as CASSLRQGPAYEQYF.